This paragraph covers one T cell receptor (beta chain) sequence. The antigen is undetermined. Researchers made TCR beta libraries by using iRepertoire HTBI primers and running Arm-PCR on CDR3 regions. TCRdb used MiXCR to reprocess the multiplex PCR reads, holding one entry per CDR3 protein. The data show 350,000 to 550,000 distinct CDR3 sequences, 16% seen once. This sample is drawn from a study of regulatory T cells in long-lasting Graves disease. Specified time point: newly diagnosed GD, antithyroid drugs for less than 3 months. PBMC-extracted RNA yielded the TCR library. The patient group derived from an endocrinology department in Xi'an, China. The V end lost 0 bases, the J end lost 9 bases, and 15 bases lay between the germline ends. The length of the CDR3 is 14 residues. Germline CDR1 and CDR2: DFQATT and SNEGSKA (reference sequence). Study conclusions and caveats: Newly diagnosed disease favored TRBV20-1 and TRBJ2-1 over persistent disease.

These same records also appear under a second study, on T cells in Graves' hyperthyroidism and ophthalmopathy. That report adds: Hyperthyroidism patients were newly diagnosed, had disease duration under 2 months, and were aged 18 to 65 years. On the basis of clinical symptoms, serum thyroxine and TRAb, thyroid ultrasound and orbital computed tomography, diagnoses were made.

Sequences were derived from peripheral blood mononuclear cells (PBMCs), sampled at new diagnosis, from a patient treated with antithyroid drugs. This chain links TRBV20-1 with TRBJ2-1; tentatively, D is TRBD1 (5 bases). The TCR was taken from a young woman with Graves disease. CDR3 loop: CSARDRYRLLEQFF. The CDR3 DNA follows: TGCAGTGCTAGAGATCGTTACAGGTTGCTTGAGCAGTTCTTC.